Listed below are T cell receptor beta chains from one sample, sequenced in a study of shared clonotypes between healthy human individuals. Sequencing used immunoSEQ multiplex PCR; TCRdb keeps in-frame clones, though not all of them. The sample includes 2 million to 2.5 million clones, approximately 93% of them seen just once. Sequences were obtained from naive CD4+ T cells from PBMCs. Source of these receptors: a man between 18 and 35 years old in good health. Some clones in this sample may be carry-over from other donors' samples. Each CDR3 is given with its conserved first and last residue. Each record gives: clone size, J gene, D gene, V gene, CDR3 protein, CDR3 DNA. D genes are given only for firm matches. Expanded clones are given a class, and other clones once, few, many or no size at all.

abundance: once
j_gene: TRBJ2-5
d_gene: TRBD1
v_gene: TRBV18
CDR3aa: CASSSRDSQETQYF
CDR3nt: TGTGCCAGCTCATCCCGGGACAGTCAAGAGACCCAGTACTTC

abundance: NA
j_gene: TRBJ2-1
d_gene: TRBD2
v_gene: TRBV11-3
CDR3aa: CASSLETSGRVVNEQFF
CDR3nt: TGTGCCAGCAGCTTGGAAACTAGCGGGAGGGTGGTGAATGAGCAGTTCTTC

abundance: NA
j_gene: TRBJ1-5
d_gene: NA
v_gene: TRBV5-8
CDR3aa: CASSSLGPNQPQHF
CDR3nt: TGTGCCAGCAGCTCCCTGGGCCCCAATCAGCCCCAGCATTTT

abundance: NA
j_gene: TRBJ2-1
d_gene: NA
v_gene: TRBV18
CDR3aa: CATSPPDKGTYNEQFF
CDR3nt: TGTGCCACATCCCCCCCCGACAAGGGGACCTACAATGAGCAGTTCTTC

abundance: NA
j_gene: TRBJ2-1
d_gene: NA
v_gene: TRBV6-5
CDR3aa: CASSSPMEQFF
CDR3nt: TGTGCCAGCAGTTCTCCAATGGAGCAGTTCTTC

abundance: NA
j_gene: TRBJ1-1
d_gene: NA
v_gene: TRBV7-9
CDR3aa: CASSPNTKTGGAFF
CDR3nt: TGTGCCAGCAGCCCGAATACTAAGACGGGTGGTGCTTTCTTT

abundance: NA
j_gene: TRBJ2-3
d_gene: TRBD2
v_gene: TRBV28
CDR3aa: CASSLASGTFTDTQYF
CDR3nt: TGTGCCAGCAGTTTGGCAAGCGGGACTTTCACAGATACGCAGTATTTT

abundance: NA
j_gene: TRBJ1-5
d_gene: NA
v_gene: TRBV4-1
CDR3aa: CASSQDMTGHRGNQPQHF
CDR3nt: TGCGCCAGCAGCCAAGATATGACCGGCCACCGGGGCAATCAGCCCCAGCATTTT

abundance: NA
j_gene: TRBJ2-1
d_gene: NA
v_gene: TRBV7-9
CDR3aa: CASSLAQGLGYNEQFF
CDR3nt: TGTGCCAGCAGCTTAGCGCAAGGGTTAGGGTACAATGAGCAGTTCTTC

abundance: NA
j_gene: TRBJ2-1
d_gene: TRBD1
v_gene: TRBV5-1
CDR3aa: CASSLEGAGEQFF
CDR3nt: TGCGCCAGCAGCTTGGAGGGGGCAGGTGAGCAGTTCTTC

abundance: once
j_gene: TRBJ1-5
d_gene: TRBD1
v_gene: TRBV9
CDR3aa: CASSATGDRQPQHF
CDR3nt: TGTGCCAGCAGCGCGACAGGGGATCGTCAGCCCCAGCATTTT

abundance: NA
j_gene: TRBJ1-1
d_gene: TRBD1
v_gene: TRBV18
CDR3aa: CASSPRSATGQKAFF
CDR3nt: TGTGCCAGCTCACCCAGGTCCGCGACGGGACAGAAGGCTTTCTTT

abundance: NA
j_gene: TRBJ2-7
d_gene: TRBD2
v_gene: TRBV28
CDR3aa: CASSLPLAGGLYEQYF
CDR3nt: TGTGCCAGCAGTTTACCGCTAGCGGGAGGACTCTACGAGCAGTACTTC

abundance: NA
j_gene: TRBJ2-1
d_gene: TRBD1
v_gene: TRBV27
CDR3aa: CASSPSTGINEQFF
CDR3nt: TGTGCCAGCAGCCCATCGACAGGGATCAATGAGCAGTTCTTC

abundance: NA
j_gene: TRBJ1-2
d_gene: NA
v_gene: TRBV28
CDR3aa: CASRAMGMDYGYTF
CDR3nt: TGTGCCAGCAGGGCCATGGGGATGGACTATGGCTACACCTTC

abundance: NA
j_gene: TRBJ2-1
d_gene: NA
v_gene: TRBV5-1
CDR3aa: CASSLAMGQNNEQFF
CDR3nt: TGCGCCAGCAGCTTGGCTATGGGCCAAAACAATGAGCAGTTCTTC

abundance: NA
j_gene: TRBJ2-5
d_gene: NA
v_gene: TRBV9
CDR3aa: CASSPLGLAATQYF
CDR3nt: TGTGCCAGCAGCCCCTTGGGATTAGCTGCGACCCAGTACTTC

abundance: NA
j_gene: TRBJ2-7
d_gene: TRBD2
v_gene: TRBV5-1
CDR3aa: CASSRGLVAGGQIDEQYF
CDR3nt: TGCGCCAGCAGCCGGGGTTTGGTAGCGGGAGGGCAAATCGACGAGCAGTACTTC

abundance: NA
j_gene: TRBJ1-6
d_gene: NA
v_gene: TRBV2
CDR3aa: CAGHPGVGSPLHF
CDR3nt: TGTGCCGGGCACCCAGGGGTCGGTTCACCCCTCCACTTT

abundance: NA
j_gene: TRBJ1-5
d_gene: NA
v_gene: TRBV19
CDR3aa: CASSPIRGGDQPQHF
CDR3nt: TGTGCCAGTAGCCCCATTCGTGGGGGCGATCAGCCCCAGCATTTT

abundance: NA
j_gene: TRBJ2-1
d_gene: TRBD2
v_gene: TRBV5-1
CDR3aa: CASNAQAGFDNEQFF
CDR3nt: TGCGCCAGCAACGCCCAAGCGGGATTCGACAATGAGCAGTTCTTC

abundance: NA
j_gene: TRBJ2-5
d_gene: NA
v_gene: TRBV11-2
CDR3aa: CASSSPTREETQYF
CDR3nt: TGTGCCAGCAGCTCACCCACACGGGAAGAGACCCAGTACTTC

abundance: once
j_gene: TRBJ1-4
d_gene: TRBD1
v_gene: TRBV28
CDR3aa: CASSIPTGNNEKLFF
CDR3nt: TGTGCCAGCAGTATACCGACAGGGAATAATGAAAAACTGTTTTTT

abundance: few
j_gene: TRBJ1-1
d_gene: TRBD1
v_gene: TRBV25-1
CDR3aa: CASSVGQGAEAFF
CDR3nt: TGTGCCAGCAGTGTCGGACAGGGGGCTGAAGCTTTCTTT

abundance: NA
j_gene: TRBJ2-1
d_gene: TRBD2
v_gene: TRBV2
CDR3aa: CASNGLAGGPGEQFF
CDR3nt: TGTGCCAGCAACGGACTAGCGGGAGGGCCGGGTGAGCAGTTCTTC

abundance: NA
j_gene: TRBJ2-7
d_gene: NA
v_gene: TRBV10-3
CDR3aa: CAIRDLSYEQYF
CDR3nt: TGTGCCATCAGGGACTTATCCTACGAGCAGTACTTC

abundance: NA
j_gene: TRBJ2-3
d_gene: TRBD2
v_gene: TRBV5-1
CDR3aa: CASSLRAGGTDTQYF
CDR3nt: TGCGCCAGCAGCTTGAGAGCGGGAGGGACAGATACGCAGTATTTT

abundance: NA
j_gene: TRBJ2-2
d_gene: TRBD2
v_gene: TRBV2
CDR3aa: CASRPTSGWTGELFF
CDR3nt: TGTGCCAGCAGACCGACTAGCGGGTGGACCGGGGAGCTGTTTTTT

abundance: once
j_gene: TRBJ1-3
d_gene: NA
v_gene: TRBV28
CDR3aa: CASSFSLLGNTIYF
CDR3nt: TGTGCCAGCAGTTTCTCGTTACTTGGAAACACCATATATTTT

abundance: NA
j_gene: TRBJ2-7
d_gene: TRBD2
v_gene: TRBV10-3
CDR3aa: CAISERLADEQYF
CDR3nt: TGTGCCATCAGTGAGCGGCTAGCGGACGAGCAGTACTTC

abundance: NA
j_gene: TRBJ2-7
d_gene: NA
v_gene: TRBV19
CDR3aa: CASSTVRGSYEQYF
CDR3nt: TGTGCCAGTAGTACGGTGAGGGGTTCCTACGAGCAGTACTTC

abundance: NA
j_gene: TRBJ2-2
d_gene: NA
v_gene: TRBV9
CDR3aa: CASSTRPSNTGELFF
CDR3nt: TGTGCCAGCAGCACCAGACCTTCGAACACCGGGGAGCTGTTTTTT

abundance: NA
j_gene: TRBJ1-1
d_gene: NA
v_gene: TRBV7-3
CDR3aa: CASSFARNTEAFF
CDR3nt: TGTGCCAGCAGCTTCGCTAGGAACACTGAAGCTTTCTTT

abundance: NA
j_gene: TRBJ2-7
d_gene: TRBD2
v_gene: TRBV5-1
CDR3aa: CASSLVPRTSGWYEQYF
CDR3nt: TGCGCCAGCAGCTTGGTTCCGAGGACTAGCGGGTGGTACGAGCAGTACTTC

abundance: NA
j_gene: TRBJ2-4
d_gene: TRBD2
v_gene: TRBV5-6
CDR3aa: CASSSQTSGRKNIQYF
CDR3nt: TGTGCCAGCAGCTCTCAGACTAGCGGGAGAAAAAACATTCAGTACTTC

abundance: NA
j_gene: TRBJ1-3
d_gene: NA
v_gene: TRBV27
CDR3aa: CASSSLGNTIYF
CDR3nt: TGTGCCAGCAGTTCACTAGGAAACACCATATATTTT

abundance: NA
j_gene: TRBJ1-1
d_gene: NA
v_gene: TRBV2
CDR3aa: CASSVSASTEAFF
CDR3nt: TGTGCCAGCAGTGTCTCAGCCTCTACTGAAGCTTTCTTT

abundance: NA
j_gene: TRBJ1-1
d_gene: TRBD1
v_gene: TRBV18
CDR3aa: CASSPIGAGGTEAFF
CDR3nt: TGTGCCAGCTCACCAATTGGGGCAGGGGGCACTGAAGCTTTCTTT

abundance: NA
j_gene: TRBJ2-5
d_gene: NA
v_gene: TRBV18
CDR3aa: CASSPDRQETQYF
CDR3nt: TGTGCCAGCTCACCTGACAGACAAGAGACCCAGTACTTC

abundance: NA
j_gene: TRBJ2-3
d_gene: TRBD2
v_gene: TRBV14
CDR3aa: CASSQSGRSADTQYF
CDR3nt: TGTGCCAGCAGCCAGAGCGGGAGGTCCGCAGATACGCAGTATTTT

abundance: NA
j_gene: TRBJ1-2
d_gene: NA
v_gene: TRBV30
CDR3aa: CAWSVGGRVSGYTF
CDR3nt: TGTGCCTGGAGTGTAGGAGGCAGGGTATCTGGCTACACCTTC

abundance: NA
j_gene: TRBJ2-4
d_gene: NA
v_gene: TRBV1
CDR3aa: CTSSQEGLGELAKNIQYF
CDR3nt: TGCACCAGCAGCCAAGAAGGGTTGGGGGAACTAGCCAAAAACATTCAGTACTTC

abundance: NA
j_gene: TRBJ2-2
d_gene: TRBD1
v_gene: TRBV28
CDR3aa: CASSWDRRNTGELFF
CDR3nt: TGTGCCAGCAGCTGGGACAGGAGGAACACCGGGGAGCTGTTTTTT

abundance: NA
j_gene: TRBJ2-4
d_gene: TRBD2
v_gene: TRBV7-9
CDR3aa: CASREPNRREAKNIQYF
CDR3nt: TGTGCCAGCAGAGAACCCAACAGGCGGGAGGCCAAAAACATTCAGTACTTC

abundance: NA
j_gene: TRBJ1-5
d_gene: NA
v_gene: TRBV12-1
CDR3aa: CASSPEVCLNTLNQPQHF
CDR3nt: TGTGCCAGCAGCCCTGAAGTTTGCCTTAACACCCTCAATCAGCCCCAGCATTTT

abundance: NA
j_gene: TRBJ2-5
d_gene: NA
v_gene: TRBV7-6
CDR3aa: CASSLFRAGEETQYF
CDR3nt: TGTGCCAGCAGCTTATTCAGGGCAGGTGAAGAGACCCAGTACTTC

abundance: once
j_gene: TRBJ2-1
d_gene: NA
v_gene: TRBV29-1
CDR3aa: CSVEGGLALSYNEQFF
CDR3nt: TGCAGCGTTGAAGGGGGTCTCGCGCTCTCCTACAATGAGCAGTTCTTC

abundance: few
j_gene: TRBJ1-4
d_gene: NA
v_gene: TRBV29-1
CDR3aa: CSVGLGVGNEKLFF
CDR3nt: TGCAGCGTGGGTCTGGGGGTCGGGAATGAAAAACTGTTTTTT

abundance: NA
j_gene: TRBJ1-5
d_gene: NA
v_gene: TRBV6-6
CDR3aa: CASSYSSGENQPQHF
CDR3nt: TGTGCCAGCAGTTACTCTTCGGGGGAGAACCAGCCCCAGCATTTT

abundance: NA
j_gene: TRBJ2-2
d_gene: TRBD2
v_gene: TRBV5-4
CDR3aa: CAISGRAETGELFF
CDR3nt: TGTGCCATTAGCGGGAGGGCTGAAACCGGGGAGCTGTTTTTT

abundance: once
j_gene: TRBJ2-2
d_gene: NA
v_gene: TRBV7-2
CDR3aa: CARGGAGELFF
CDR3nt: TGTGCCAGGGGGGGAGCCGGGGAGCTGTTTTTT

abundance: NA
j_gene: TRBJ2-1
d_gene: TRBD2
v_gene: TRBV9
CDR3aa: CASSPQAGGPNEQFF
CDR3nt: TGTGCCAGCAGCCCCCAAGCGGGAGGGCCCAATGAGCAGTTCTTC

abundance: NA
j_gene: TRBJ2-2
d_gene: TRBD2
v_gene: TRBV6-1
CDR3aa: CASTGGTRNTGELFF
CDR3nt: TGTGCCAGCACCGGAGGGACTAGGAACACCGGGGAGCTGTTTTTT

abundance: NA
j_gene: TRBJ2-7
d_gene: TRBD2
v_gene: TRBV5-4
CDR3aa: CASSPFPGLAGEQYF
CDR3nt: TGTGCCAGCAGCCCCTTTCCAGGACTAGCGGGCGAGCAGTACTTC

abundance: NA
j_gene: TRBJ2-3
d_gene: NA
v_gene: TRBV6-5
CDR3aa: CASSLRDTTDTQYF
CDR3nt: TGTGCCAGCAGCCTCAGGGATACCACAGATACGCAGTATTTT

abundance: NA
j_gene: TRBJ2-7
d_gene: NA
v_gene: TRBV5-1
CDR3aa: CASQDTPGPYEQYF
CDR3nt: TGCGCCAGCCAAGACACCCCGGGGCCTTACGAGCAGTACTTC

abundance: NA
j_gene: TRBJ2-1
d_gene: TRBD2
v_gene: TRBV29-1
CDR3aa: CSGSGRSYNEQFF
CDR3nt: TGCAGTGGAAGCGGGAGATCCTACAATGAGCAGTTCTTC

abundance: NA
j_gene: TRBJ2-7
d_gene: NA
v_gene: TRBV9
CDR3aa: CASSGSSYEQYF
CDR3nt: TGTGCCAGCAGCGGGAGCTCCTACGAGCAGTACTTC

abundance: NA
j_gene: TRBJ1-4
d_gene: NA
v_gene: TRBV30
CDR3aa: CAWSYGGRANEKLFF
CDR3nt: TGTGCCTGGAGTTACGGGGGCCGGGCTAATGAAAAACTGTTTTTT

abundance: NA
j_gene: TRBJ2-1
d_gene: TRBD2
v_gene: TRBV5-6
CDR3aa: CASSLAREGRYEQFF
CDR3nt: TGTGCCAGCAGCTTGGCGAGGGAGGGCCGCTATGAGCAGTTCTTC